Listed here are 9 T cell receptor beta chains from one sample, sequenced in a study of T cells in women clearing cervical HPV infection. The data were produced by immunoSEQ multiplex PCR, yet TCRdb's version contains in-frame clones alone and is incomplete. The sample shows fewer than 40,000 clones, and approximately 1.5% sits with its ten largest clones. The specimen was blood buffy coat. The receptors originated from a woman between 18 and 70 years old with a cervical HPV16 infection that either progressed to CIN3+ or cleared (not recorded which).

Remarks on this clone: The missing CDR3 end, 3 residues past where the read stops, is filled in from the germline J gene. This chain links TRBV7-2 with TRBJ1-4; D remains ambiguous. CDR1 SGHTA and CDR2 FQGNSA come from the germline V gene. This CDR3 spans 15 amino acids. The CDR3 is CASSFTGSPGEELFF. The covered CDR3 bases are TGTGCCAGCAGCTTTACGGGGTCCCCCGGAGAGGAA.

On this clone: The read is 3 residues too short to cover the CDR3 end, so that end is filled in from the germline J gene. The chain recombines TRBV7-2 with TRBJ2-7, with 8 bases that match TRBD2. Germline CDR1 SGHTA, CDR2 FQGNSA. J lost 2 bases, V lost 4 bases, and 7 bases had no gene match. CDR3 length: 15 residues. The CDR3 DNA, read in part, is TGTGCCAGCAGCTCTCACGGGGGGGGCGCCTACGAG. Translated: CASSSHGGGAYE. The whole CDR3 is CASSSHGGGAYEQYF. Using reference TRBV7-2 and TRBJ2-7 for the parts outside the CDR3, the full variable domain is GAGVSQSPSNKVTEKGKDVELRCDPISGHTALYWYRQSLGQGLEFLIYFQGNSAPDKSGLPSDRFSAERTGGSVSTLTIQRTQQEDSAVYLCASSSHGGGAYEQYFGPGTRLTVT.

A note on this clone: With the read ending 3 residues before the CDR3 end, the germline J gene is used to fill in that end. V usage is TRBV5-4 and J usage is TRBJ2-5; D is uncertain. V was trimmed by 4 bases and J by 1 base, leaving 11 bases between them. The CDR3 contains 14 residues. Germline V CDR1 and CDR2: SGHNT, YYREEE (reference sequence). CDR3 amino acids: CASSPVGLQETQYF. Partial CDR3 DNA: TGTGCCAGCAGCCCTGTTGGGCTCCAAGAGACC. Using reference TRBV5-4 and TRBJ2-5 for the parts outside the CDR3, the full variable domain is ETGVTQSPTHLIKTRGQQVTLRCSSQSGHNTVSWYQQALGQGPQFIFQYYREEENGRGNFPPRFSGLQFPNYSSELNVNALELDDSALYLCASSPVGLQETQYFGPGTRLLVL.

Comment on this clone: The read halts 3 residues ahead of the CDR3 end, with the missing end drawn from the germline J gene. The chain employs TRBV2 and TRBJ1-6, with D uncertain. CDR1 is SNHLY and CDR2 is FYNNEI in the germline V gene. The germline V and J ends were trimmed by 11 bases and 7 bases, with 15 bases remaining between them. The CDR3 covers 13 residues. The CDR3 sequence: CAGREAGNSPLHF. The CDR3 bases that were read are TGTGCCGGTAGGGAGGCGGGAAATTCACCC.

On this clone: The CDR3 goes on 3 residues after the read ends, and that part is filled in from the germline J gene. V usage is TRBV7-2 and J usage is TRBJ2-7; D not resolved. Trimming took off 2 bases at V and 4 bases at J, with 6 bases between the two ends. Germline CDR1 is SGHTA and CDR2 is FQGNSA. The CDR3 extends over 12 amino acids. The CDR3 spells CASSLSFYEQYF. Partial CDR3 DNA: TGTGCCAGCAGCTTATCTTTTTACGAG.

A remark on this clone: Read coverage stops 3 residues before the CDR3 terminus; the germline J gene supplies the remainder. The gene calls are TRBV11-2 and TRBJ1-1; tentative D call: TRBD1 (5 bases). The V and J ends lost 1 base and 5 bases respectively, with 14 bases between them. Germline CDR1 is SGHAT and CDR2 is FQNNGV. The CDR3 consists of 15 residues. The CDR3 loop is CASSLGTIGFTEAFF. Partial CDR3 DNA: TGTGCCAGCAGCTTAGGGACAATAGGATTTACTGAA.

Points on this clone: The missing CDR3 end, 3 residues past where the read stops, is filled in from the germline J gene. The gene calls are TRBV20-1 and TRBJ2-1; D might be TRBD1 (6 bases). Germline V gene sequence: CDR1 DFQATT, CDR2 SNEGSKA (reference sequence). Trimming left V 3 bases short and J 8 bases short, with 23 bases between. The CDR3 runs 16 residues. CDR3 amino acids: CSARTPWDIGKDEQFF. The part of the CDR3 DNA that was read is TGCAGTGCTAGGACCCCCTGGGACATCGGTAAGGATGAG.

In the case of this clone: The read terminates 3 residues ahead of where the CDR3 ends, so the germline J gene completes it. The chain combines TRBV7-2 with TRBJ2-5; 7 nucleotides match TRBD2. The CDR3 consists of 14 residues. J was trimmed by 3 bases and V by 3 bases; bases with no gene match: 4. The germline gives CDR1 SGHTA, CDR2 FQGNSA. CDR3: CASSLGLAEETQYF. CDR3 DNA, as far as it was read: TGTGCCAGCAGCTTGGGGCTAGCGGAAGAGACC.

About this clone itself: The CDR3 end is not reached by the read, which stops 3 residues before it; the germline J gene fills it in. The chain joins TRBV11-2 to TRBJ1-2; D is perhaps TRBD1 (6 bases). The CDR3 sequence is 13 residues long. Germline CDR1 SGHAT, CDR2 FQNNGV. The V end was cut by 5 bases, the J end by 6 bases, with 13 bases between. CDR3 DNA (partial): TGTGCCAGCAGCCCAGACAGGAATCATGGC. Translation: CASSPDRNHG. The whole CDR3 is CASSPDRNHGYTF.